The 3 T cell receptor beta chains in this list originate from one sample, sequenced in a study of T cell therapy after organ transplantation. Sequencing was performed with immunoSEQ multiplex PCR; in TCRdb, only in-frame clones are kept and a portion is missing. The table has 4,500 or so clones, 68% seen once. Noted time point: 4-8 weeks after completion of therapy. Antigens of these TCRs are unknown. The specimen was CD8+ T cells from blood, collected after autologous CMV-specific T cell therapy. These TCRs come from a human patient who had received a solid organ transplant and had CMV disease. The graft donor may account for some of the T cells.

The chain joins TRBV29-1 to TRBJ2-1; maybe TRBD1 (5 bases). The CDR3 is 16 amino acids. V was shortened by 1 base and J by 6 bases, with 19 bases between the two germline ends. Germline V gives CDR1 SQVTM, CDR2 ANQGSEA. Here the CDR3 reads CSVEGGPQVLGNEQFF. As DNA, the CDR3 is TGCAGCGTTGAAGGAGGTCCACAGGTGTTGGGCAATGAGCAGTTCTTC.

This chain joins TRBV7-2 and TRBJ2-5; unclear D gene. The ends were cut back, 8 bases at V and 1 base at J, with 11 bases in the middle. The length of the CDR3 is 13 residues. Germline V gives CDR1 SGHTA, CDR2 FQGNSA. The CDR3 spells CASRETSQETQYF. The DNA for the CDR3 is TGTGCCAGCCGAGAGACCAGCCAAGAGACCCAGTACTTC.

The chain is built from TRBV27 and TRBJ1-5; D may be TRBD1 (6 bases). Germline lookup yields CDR1 MNHEY and CDR2 SMNVEV (reference sequence). The CDR3 has 16 residues. Trimming shortened V by 2 bases and J by 4 bases, and 15 bases separated the two germline ends. The CDR3 DNA follows: TGTGCCAGCAGTTTAATCGGGGGCCTGAAAAATCAGCCCCAGCATTTT. Residues: CASSLIGGLKNQPQHF.